This T cell receptor beta chain was captured in a study of low-dose radiotherapy and immunotherapy resistance in tumors. TRAV and TRBV primers primed cDNA for both TCRalpha and TCRbeta. TCRs were amplified for around 21 PCR cycles with a constant-region primer and V-primer adapter. TCRdb itself ran the reads through MiXCR, one entry per CDR3 protein. The table includes around 6,200 distinct CDR3 sequences, about 72% detected once. Trimming stripped 1 base from V and 2 bases from J, with 1 base between. This CDR3 contains 13 residues. Germline lookup yields CDR1 SGHNT and CDR2 YYREEE (reference sequence).

The sequence came from a human donor with advanced metastatic prostate, ovarian, gallbladder or colorectal cancer (not recorded which). This table probably holds off-target reads from a library built for another chain. This chain links TRBV5-4 with TRBJ2-6; D is unresolved. The CDR3 DNA reads as TGTGCCAGCAGCTTGACTGGGGCCAACGTCCTGACTTTC. Amino acid sequence: CASSLTGANVLTF.